The 32 T cell receptor beta chains given below trace back to one sample, sequenced in a study of beta chain features in type 1 diabetes. Study results and limitations: Type 1 diabetes patients had TCRB CDR3s that were shorter (moderately but significantly so) in all four CD4+ subsets.

Their cognate antigens are unknown. Every isolated RNA sample was fully reverse transcribed, so sequencing captured expressed TCRB transcripts. Data came from immunoSEQ multiplex PCR; TCRdb stores just in-frame clones and leaves some out. The sample consists of about 160,000 clones, about 7.9% of them appearing once. Sample: central memory CD4+ T cells from blood. The receptor source for this set is a man between 18 and 35 years old with type 1 diabetes.

Only a few counts were recorded for this clone. The V call is TRBV4-3, the J call TRBJ1-3, with D possibly TRBD1 on 6 matching bases. Between the trimmed V and J ends, which lost 2 bases and 4 bases, there was a span of 15 bases. The CDR3 loop spans 16 amino acids. Germline V gene sequence: CDR1 LGHNA, CDR2 YSLEER. CDR3 nucleotide sequence: TGCGCCAGCAGCCAACGTATCGGGGGGCGAGGAAACACCATATATTTT. It encodes CASSQRIGGRGNTIYF.

This clone was seen more than once but under ten times. This rearrangement joins TRBV25-1 to TRBJ1-1; D gene unclear. Germline V lookup: CDR1 MGHDK, CDR2 SYGVNS. The ends were cut back, 4 bases at V and 1 base at J, with 10 bases in the middle. The CDR3 length is 14 residues. The CDR3 DNA reads as TGTGCCAGCAGTGCCACATCAGGGAACACTGAAGCTTTCTTT. Amino acid sequence: CASSATSGNTEAFF.

This clone was counted a few times. This chain uses TRBV29-1 with TRBJ2-5; possibly TRBD1 for D (5 bases). V was trimmed by 6 bases and J by 7 bases, leaving 12 bases between them. This CDR3 region has 11 residues. Germline-derived CDR1 and CDR2 are SQVTM and ANQGSEA. This CDR3 reads CSVGERGTQYF. The DNA of the CDR3 is TGCAGCGTCGGAGAAAGGGGGACCCAGTACTTC.

The gene calls are TRBV30 and TRBJ2-4; D is possibly TRBD2 (5 bases). Germline V CDR1 and CDR2: GTSNPN, SVGIG (reference sequence). V was shortened by 1 base and J by 7 bases, with 17 bases between the two germline ends. CDR3 length: 15 amino acids. The CDR3 sequence is CAWSASLAFGNIQYF. DNA for the CDR3: TGTGCCTGGAGTGCCTCCCTAGCCTTCGGGAACATTCAGTACTTC.

This clone was seen only a few times. The chain recombines TRBV7-2 with TRBJ2-5, with 11 bases matching TRBD2. The CDR3 runs to 13 residues. In germline, CDR1 is SGHTA, CDR2 FQGNSA. Here the CDR3 reads CASSGGVQETQYF. CDR3 nucleotides: TGTGCGAGTAGCGGGGGGGTCCAAGAGACCCAGTACTTC.

This chain joins TRBV5-1 and TRBJ2-5; 7 bases are shared with TRBD2. V was pared by 5 bases and J by 3 bases, with 16 bases of the junction left unmatched. CDR1 and CDR2 (germline): SGHRS, YFSETQ. This CDR3 region has 17 residues. CDR3 sequence reads: CASRKAVTRGVEETQYF. The CDR3 DNA reads TGCGCCAGCAGAAAGGCAGTCACCCGGGGGGTCGAAGAGACCCAGTACTTC.

This clone was detected only a few times. The chain links TRBV4-1 to TRBJ2-6; D remains ambiguous. Germline V gene lookup returns CDR1 MGHRA and CDR2 YSYEKL. Trimming shortened V by 1 base and J by 0 bases, and 4 bases separated the two germline ends. This CDR3 has 15 residues. The CDR3 DNA follows: TGCGCCAGCAGCCAAGTCTACTCTGGGGCCAACGTCCTGACTTTC. Its protein product is CASSQVYSGANVLTF.

Ten or more counts support this clone. V usage is TRBV28 and J usage is TRBJ2-3; D is undetermined. CDR3 length: 11 amino acids. In germline, CDR1 is MDHEN, CDR2 SYDVKM. Trimming took 7 bases from V and 6 from J, leaving 8 bases between them. The CDR3 DNA sequence: TGTGCCAGCACGGTTCTCGATACGCAGTATTTT. It codes for CASTVLDTQYF.

The chain uses TRBV19 and TRBJ2-2; 8 nucleotides line up with TRBD1. The J segment lost 7 bases and the V segment lost 11 bases, leaving 9 bases of the junction unmatched. The germline V gene has CDR1 LNHDA and CDR2 SQIVND (reference sequence). This CDR3 region has 13 residues. The CDR3 loop reads CASSTTGGGELFF. In nucleotides, the CDR3 is TGTGCCTCCTCCACTACAGGGGGCGGGGAGCTGTTTTTT.

V gene TRBV11-2 combines with J gene TRBJ2-1, with no clear D. The CDR3 spans 12 residues. V gave up 4 bases and J gave up 8 bases, with 9 bases separating them. Per the germline V gene, CDR1 is SGHAT and CDR2 is FQNNGV. Here the CDR3 DNA reads TGTGCCAGCAGCTCACAGCAGCATGAGCAGTTCTTC. It encodes CASSSQQHEQFF.

This clone was seen more than once but under ten times. The genes are TRBV30 and TRBJ1-6; D is ambiguous. From germline, CDR1 is GTSNPN and CDR2 SVGIG (reference sequence). V was pared by 2 bases and J by 2 bases, with 10 bases between. The CDR3 extends over 15 amino acids. CDR3 nucleotide sequence: TGTGCCTGGAGTTACGGTCAGGCCTATAATTCACCCCTCCACTTT. It specifies CAWSYGQAYNSPLHF.

This clone has just a few counts. CDR3 region: CASSTGGTGELFF. The CDR3, as DNA: TGTGCCAGCAGCACAGGAGGCACCGGGGAGCTGTTTTTT. The chain has TRBV21-1 and TRBJ2-2; no DNA check was done on the table's D call, TRBD2. TRBV21-1 is deemed a pseudogene. The CDR3 is 13 residues long.

This clone was seen more than once but under ten times. The chain couples TRBV27 to TRBJ2-7; TRBD1 agrees at 7 bases. V was clipped by 2 bases and J by 3 bases; unmatched bases: 4. This CDR3 region has 14 residues. Germline lookup yields CDR1 MNHEY and CDR2 SMNVEV (reference sequence). In DNA, the CDR3 is TGTGCCAGCAGTTTAACGGGACAGAACTACGAGCAGTACTTC. Translating gives CASSLTGQNYEQYF.

The chain links TRBV28 to TRBJ1-5; TRBD1 is a possible D gene (5 bases). CDR1 and CDR2 from the germline V gene are MDHEN and SYDVKM. The CDR3 runs to 16 residues. V was shortened by 5 bases and J by 5 bases, with 19 bases between the two germline ends. The CDR3 loop reads CASSTRWGGLDQPQHF. CDR3 in DNA: TGTGCCAGCAGTACTCGGTGGGGGGGACTCGATCAGCCCCAGCATTTT.

In its sample, this clone was seen a few times. The chain uses TRBV15 and TRBJ2-1, with D perhaps matching TRBD2 (5 bases). The CDR3 has 14 amino acids. Germline CDR1 and CDR2: LNHNV and YYDKDF (reference sequence). V was cut by 4 bases and J by 1 base, with 8 bases left in between. In nucleotides, the CDR3 is TGTGCCACCAGCAAAAGGGAGTCCTACAATGAGCAGTTCTTC. This translates into CATSKRESYNEQFF.

This clone was counted between two and nine times. The chain combines TRBV9 with TRBJ1-1, with D hard to call. Trimming stripped 0 bases from V and 3 bases from J, with 15 bases between. The germline V gene has CDR1 SGDLS and CDR2 YYNGEE. The CDR3 totals 16 residues. The CDR3 loop reads CASSVATGWADTEAFF. CDR3 coding DNA: TGTGCCAGCAGCGTAGCTACGGGATGGGCGGACACTGAAGCTTTCTTT. The full variable domain, in which reference TRBV9 and TRBJ1-1 provide the parts outside the CDR3, is DSGVTQTPKHLITATGQRVTLRCSPRSGDLSVYWYQQSLDQGLQFLIQYYNGEERAKGNILERFSAQQFPDLHSELNLSSLELGDSALYFCASSVATGWADTEAFFGQGTRLTVV.

This chain links TRBV19 with TRBJ1-1; possible D gene TRBD1, 6 bases. V shed 5 bases and J shed 7 bases, with 11 bases lying between them. The CDR3 loop spans 12 amino acids. Germline assignment: CDR1 LNHDA and CDR2 SQIVND (reference sequence). The CDR3: CASSSETGEAFF. The DNA for the CDR3 is TGTGCCAGTAGTTCCGAGACAGGTGAAGCTTTCTTT.

The chain couples TRBV27 to TRBJ1-1; 7 bases align to TRBD1. The CDR3 has 14 amino acids. The V and J ends lost 6 bases and 1 base, in that order; junction bases with no gene match: 5. Germline V lookup: CDR1 MNHEY, CDR2 SMNVEV (reference sequence). CDR3 in DNA: TGTGCCAGCAGCCGGGACAGATGGAACACTGAAGCTTTCTTT. This translates into CASSRDRWNTEAFF.

The chain links TRBV5-6 to TRBJ2-7; 9 nucleotides line up with TRBD1. The CDR3 runs 15 residues. The V gene end was trimmed by 0 bases and the J gene end by 7 bases; junction bases not matched to a gene: 8. Germline V gene data show CDR1 as SGHDT and CDR2 as YYEEEE. The CDR3 coding sequence is TGTGCCAGCAGCTTGGTATCTGGACAGGGGTATGAGCAGTACTTC. This gives the protein CASSLVSGQGYEQYF.

J is TRBJ2-5 and V is TRBV10-2, with 7 bases lining up with TRBD1. The trim removed 3 bases at V and 5 bases at J, leaving 6 bases unmatched. Germline V CDR1 and CDR2: WSHSY, SAAADI. CDR3 length: 14 residues. The CDR3 here is CASSDPYRGETQYF. In DNA, the CDR3 is TGCGCCAGCAGTGACCCGTACAGGGGCGAGACCCAGTACTTC.

This clone was seen more than once but under ten times. The V gene is TRBV25-1, the J gene TRBJ2-7, with 13 bases matching TRBD2. In germline, CDR1 is MGHDK, CDR2 SYGVNS. V shed 3 bases, J shed 3 bases, and the junction held 5 bases outside the gene matches. This CDR3 has 16 amino acids. The CDR3 spells CASSDLLAGGLYEQYF. The CDR3 DNA is TGTGCCAGCAGTGACCTACTAGCGGGAGGGCTCTACGAGCAGTACTTC.

This clone was detected only a few times. The J gene is TRBJ1-2, the V gene TRBV7-9; D not certain. The CDR3 has 11 amino acids. V gave up 3 bases and J gave up 6 bases, with 5 bases separating them. Germline V gene data show CDR1 as SEHNR and CDR2 as FQNEAQ (reference sequence). In DNA form, the CDR3 reads TGTGCCAGCAGCTTGGGCGATGGCTACACCTTC. This codes for CASSLGDGYTF.

This clone was picked up a small number of times. The CDR3 nucleotides are TGTGCCACCAGCAGCGGGGACAGGGGGGGCGATGGCTACACCTTC. It specifies CATSSGDRGGDGYTF. This chain joins TRBV15 and TRBJ1-2; 11 bases map to TRBD1. With V trimmed by 3 bases and J by 6 bases, 6 bases remained unmatched. There are 15 residues in the CDR3. The germline V gene has CDR1 LNHNV and CDR2 YYDKDF (reference sequence).

The chain uses TRBV5-1 and TRBJ2-5; D call uncertain. V shed 5 bases and J shed 0 bases, with 11 bases lying between them. The CDR3 is 14 amino acids. Germline assignment: CDR1 SGHRS and CDR2 YFSETQ. The DNA of the CDR3 is TGCGCCAGCAGTGTCACCGACAACCAAGAGACCCAGTACTTC. It encodes CASSVTDNQETQYF.

The rearrangement uses TRBV28 and TRBJ2-3; perhaps TRBD1 as D (6 bases). The CDR3 loop spans 15 amino acids. In germline, CDR1 is MDHEN, CDR2 SYDVKM. V dropped 4 bases and J dropped 5 bases, with 16 bases sitting between them. The CDR3 DNA is TGTGCCAGCAGTTCCCCAGGGGCTGGGGGAGATACGCAGTATTTT. Protein product: CASSSPGAGGDTQYF.

The chain is built from TRBV9 and TRBJ2-3; D may be TRBD2 (7 bases). The CDR3 runs to 17 residues. Germline CDR1 SGDLS, CDR2 YYNGEE. Between the trimmed V and J ends, which lost 0 bases and 2 bases, there was a span of 16 bases. The CDR3 protein is CASSVEVGGRYTDTQYF. Written as DNA, the CDR3 is TGTGCCAGCAGCGTAGAAGTGGGGGGGCGGTACACAGATACGCAGTATTTT.

This clone showed up many times. This chain links TRBV10-3 with TRBJ2-1; tentatively, D is TRBD1 (6 bases). V dropped 8 bases and J dropped 6 bases, with 11 bases sitting between them. Germline V lookup: CDR1 ENHRY, CDR2 SYGVKD. The CDR3 sequence is 12 residues long. The DNA of the CDR3 is TGTGCCATCGAAACGACAGGCAATGAGCAGTTCTTC. It encodes CAIETTGNEQFF.

This clone was observed a few times. V usage is TRBV11-2 and J usage is TRBJ2-2; 7 bases line up with TRBD2. J was trimmed by 6 bases and V by 4 bases; bases with no gene match: 8. Germline V gene data show CDR1 as SGHAT and CDR2 as FQNNGV. This CDR3 has 15 amino acids. The CDR3, as DNA: TGTGCCAGCAGCTCCTTTACTAGCGTCCCCGGGGAGCTGTTTTTT. It specifies CASSSFTSVPGELFF. Drawing the rest from reference TRBV11-2 and TRBJ2-2, the complete variable domain is EAGVAQSPRYKIIEKRQSVAFWCNPISGHATLYWYQQILGQGPKLLIQFQNNGVVDDSQLPKDRFSAERLKGVDSTLKIQPAKLEDSAVYLCASSSFTSVPGELFFGEGSRLTVL.

The rearrangement joins TRBV20-1 to TRBJ2-5; weak D call: TRBD1 (5 bases). The V and J ends lost 7 bases and 1 base respectively, with 7 bases between them. CDR1 and CDR2 (germline): DFQATT, SNEGSKA (reference sequence). This CDR3 is 11 amino acids long. The CDR3 sequence is CSGGFQETQYF. The CDR3 DNA reads as TGCAGTGGGGGCTTCCAAGAGACCCAGTACTTC.

This clone has a handful of counts. The V call is TRBV5-4, the J call TRBJ2-3; TRBD2 matches 7 bases. The CDR3 covers 16 residues. The germline V gene encodes CDR1 SGHNT and CDR2 YYREEE (reference sequence). V lost 1 base to trimming and J lost 5 bases; unmatched junction nucleotides: 10. The DNA for the CDR3 is TGTGCCAGCAGCTTGCGATCCGGAGCGGGATTAGATACGCAGTATTTT. Translating it yields CASSLRSGAGLDTQYF.

This clone was detected many times. The chain uses TRBV7-8 and TRBJ2-2; D ambiguous. The CDR3 covers 13 residues. Trimming removed 1 base from V and 3 bases from J, with 3 bases in between. Looked up from germline, CDR1 is SGHVS and CDR2 is FQNEAQ. DNA of the CDR3: TGTGCCAGCAGCTTAGACTACACCGGGGAGCTGTTTTTT. Translating gives CASSLDYTGELFF. Together with reference TRBV7-8 and TRBJ2-2, the CDR3 gives the full variable domain: GAGVSQSPRYKVAKRGQDVALRCDPISGHVSLFWYQQALGQGPEFLTYFQNEAQLDKSGLPSDRFFAERPEGSVSTLKIQRTQQEDSAVYLCASSLDYTGELFFGEGSRLTVL.

The rearrangement joins TRBV29-1 to TRBJ1-3, with D maybe TRBD1 (5 bases). V lost 4 bases, J lost 4 bases, and 11 bases lay in between. Germline values: CDR1 SQVTM, CDR2 ANQGSEA. CDR3 length equals 13 residues. CDR3 loop: CSVGLGVGNTIYF. CDR3 DNA sequence: TGCAGCGTTGGATTAGGGGTCGGAAACACCATATATTTT.